This T cell receptor beta chain was recovered during a study of shared clonotypes between healthy human individuals. At the level of the study: Researchers assigned three CD4 naive, three CD4 memory, two CD8 naive and one CD8 memory plate to each donor.

Generated by immunoSEQ multiplex PCR, the TCRdb table keeps only in-frame clones and is missing some. The table includes a few million clones, 85% to 95% detected once. Comment on this clone: Its target is unknown. The sample has other DNA sequences that encode this CDR3 too.

Whole-study findings and limits: In general, naive subsets displayed greater estimated richness than memory subsets did. An expected dependence of interdonor clonotype sharing on sequencing depth was noted.

The CDR3 length is 14 residues. V dropped 3 bases and J dropped 0 bases, with 9 bases sitting between them. Germline assignment: CDR1 SNHLY and CDR2 FYNNEI. The study enrolled healthy HIV-negative adults without recent acute infections or vaccinations as donors. This TCR was sampled from a man aged 18 to 30 in good health. Some clones in this sample may be carry-over from other donors' samples. This rearrangement joins TRBV2 to TRBJ2-7; D might be TRBD1 (6 bases). Sequencing was performed on naive CD4+ T cells from PBMCs. Subset: CD45RA+ positively selected. CDR3 nucleotide sequence: TGTGCCAGCAGTGACCAGGGGAGCTCCTACGAGCAGTACTTC. Translated: CASSDQGSSYEQYF.